Each of the 2 T cell receptor beta chains below was sequenced from the same sample in a study of blood T cell repertoires in COVID-19 (dated by TCRdb to 2020 to 2022). Libraries were prepared through the immunoSEQ multiplex PCR assay. TCRdb obtained this table from immuneACCESS and retained in-frame rearrangements with V and J assigned. These tables miss some clones; where compared with another copy, unresolved V genes account for less than half of the shortfall, and the remainder is unexplained. The sample has about 150,000 clones on record, more than 70% of them singletons. The leading ten clones occupy about 10% of the sample. Sequenced: peripheral blood. The source is a woman of 80 years or more with active or convalescent COVID-19.

The J gene is TRBJ1-6, the V gene TRBV5-1; 8 bases line up with TRBD1. This CDR3 comprises 15 residues. Germline V gene lookup returns CDR1 SGHRS and CDR2 YFSETQ. Trimming cost V 3 bases and J 9 bases; bases outside gene matches: 8. The CDR3 loop reads CASSWDGQGSSPLHF. CDR3 coding DNA: TGCGCCAGCAGCTGGGACGGACAGGGAAGTTCACCCCTCCACTTT.

This clone appeared a few times. The chain employs TRBV10-3 and TRBJ1-3, with unresolved D. V dropped 0 bases and J dropped 0 bases, with 15 bases sitting between them. CDR3 length: 18 amino acids. Germline CDR1 is ENHRY and CDR2 is SYGVKD. The CDR3 DNA is TGTGCCATCAGTGAGTCTGCAGATAAGTACCCCTCTGGAAACACCATATATTTT. It codes for CAISESADKYPSGNTIYF.